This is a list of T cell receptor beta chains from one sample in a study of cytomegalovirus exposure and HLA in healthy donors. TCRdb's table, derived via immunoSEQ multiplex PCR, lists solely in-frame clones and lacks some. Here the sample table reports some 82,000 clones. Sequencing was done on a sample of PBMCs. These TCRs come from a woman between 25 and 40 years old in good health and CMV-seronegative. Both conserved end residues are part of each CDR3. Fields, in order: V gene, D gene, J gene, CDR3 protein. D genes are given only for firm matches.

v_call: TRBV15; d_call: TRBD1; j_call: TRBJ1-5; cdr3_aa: CATSSLGGTEYSNQPQHF
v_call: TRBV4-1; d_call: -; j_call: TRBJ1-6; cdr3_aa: CASSQEPGAGRNSPLHF
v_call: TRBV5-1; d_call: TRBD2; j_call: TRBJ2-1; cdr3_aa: CASSLASGSSYNEQFF
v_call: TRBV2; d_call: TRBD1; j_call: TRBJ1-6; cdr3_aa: CASSAGGLAPLHF
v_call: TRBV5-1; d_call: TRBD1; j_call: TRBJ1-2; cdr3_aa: CASSTGTVSYGYTF
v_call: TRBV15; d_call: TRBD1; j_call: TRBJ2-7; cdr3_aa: CATSRTGTGGHEQYF
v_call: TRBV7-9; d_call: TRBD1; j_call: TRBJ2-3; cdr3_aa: CASGDRIPDTQYF
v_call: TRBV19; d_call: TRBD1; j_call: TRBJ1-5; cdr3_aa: CASSPNRGRSQPQHF
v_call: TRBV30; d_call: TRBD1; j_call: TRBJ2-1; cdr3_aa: CAWRVHRGLEQFF
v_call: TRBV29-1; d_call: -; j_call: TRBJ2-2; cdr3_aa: CSVTRGIGTGELFF
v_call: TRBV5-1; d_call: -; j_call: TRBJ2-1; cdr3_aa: CASCLDPPDDEQFF
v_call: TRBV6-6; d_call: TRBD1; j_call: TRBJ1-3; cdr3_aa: CASSTGQGAGNTIYF
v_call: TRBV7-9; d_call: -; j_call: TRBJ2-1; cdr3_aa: CASIYSVQGGYNEQFF
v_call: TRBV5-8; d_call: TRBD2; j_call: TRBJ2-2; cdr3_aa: CASSIGLAGVNGELFF
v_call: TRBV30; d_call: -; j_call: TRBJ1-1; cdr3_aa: CAWSVADTEAFF
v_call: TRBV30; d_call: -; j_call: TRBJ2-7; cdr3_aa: CAWSRGQTVAYEQYF
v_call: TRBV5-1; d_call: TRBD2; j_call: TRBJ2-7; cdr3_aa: CASSPGLAGGGGEQYF
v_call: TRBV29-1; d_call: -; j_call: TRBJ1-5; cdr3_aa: CSVGGGLGQPQHF
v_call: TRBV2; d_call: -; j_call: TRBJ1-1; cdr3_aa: CASSHRQPYTEAFF
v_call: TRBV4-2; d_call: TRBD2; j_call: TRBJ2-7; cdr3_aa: CASSQGTSGGAGYEQYF
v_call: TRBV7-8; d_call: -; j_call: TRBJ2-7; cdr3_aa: CASSLAPTESSYEQYF
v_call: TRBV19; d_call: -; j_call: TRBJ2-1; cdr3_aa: CASSTSQGIPSYNEQFF
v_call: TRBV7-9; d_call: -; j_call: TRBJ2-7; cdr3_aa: CASSTGRDLNYEQYF
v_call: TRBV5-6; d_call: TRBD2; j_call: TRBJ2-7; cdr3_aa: CASSLGAGVMYF
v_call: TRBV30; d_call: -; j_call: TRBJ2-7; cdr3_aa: CAWSVRVGYEQYF
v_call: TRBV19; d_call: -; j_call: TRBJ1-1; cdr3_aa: CASSMTGGNTEAFF
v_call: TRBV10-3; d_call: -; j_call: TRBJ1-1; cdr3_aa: CAISDWREGTEAFF
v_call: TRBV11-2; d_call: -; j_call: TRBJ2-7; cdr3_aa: CASSPSGSAYEQYF
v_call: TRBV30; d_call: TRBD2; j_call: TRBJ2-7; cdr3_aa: CAWSVGLAGTAYEQYF
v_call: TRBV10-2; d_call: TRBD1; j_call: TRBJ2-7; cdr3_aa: CASSSDRGNEQYF
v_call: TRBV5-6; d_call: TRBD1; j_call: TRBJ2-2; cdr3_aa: CASSLWDRGQTGELFF
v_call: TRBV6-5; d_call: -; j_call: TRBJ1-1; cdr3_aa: CASSYSQGDTEAFF
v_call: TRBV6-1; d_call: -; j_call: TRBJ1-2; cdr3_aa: CASTQERYGYTF
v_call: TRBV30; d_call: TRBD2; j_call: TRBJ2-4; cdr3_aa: CAGVGGRASEAKNIQYF
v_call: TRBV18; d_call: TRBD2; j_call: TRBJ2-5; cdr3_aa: CASSPRGDQETQYF
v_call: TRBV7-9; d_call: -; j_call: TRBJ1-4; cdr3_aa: CASSPPPEENEKLFF
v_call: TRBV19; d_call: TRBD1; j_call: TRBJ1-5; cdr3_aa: CASSIETGVQPQHF
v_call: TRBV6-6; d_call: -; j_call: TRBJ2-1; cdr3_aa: CASSLSASSGYNEQFF
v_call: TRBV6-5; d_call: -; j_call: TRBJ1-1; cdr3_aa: CASSRRDLDTEAFF
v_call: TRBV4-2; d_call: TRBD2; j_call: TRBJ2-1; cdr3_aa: CASSQEVVAGGVLVNEQFF
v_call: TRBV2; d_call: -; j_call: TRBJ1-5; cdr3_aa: CASSDQGNQPQHF
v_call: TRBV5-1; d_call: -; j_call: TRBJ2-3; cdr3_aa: CASSPGIADTQYF
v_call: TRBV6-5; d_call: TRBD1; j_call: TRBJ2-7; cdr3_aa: CASRAGTGPYEQYF
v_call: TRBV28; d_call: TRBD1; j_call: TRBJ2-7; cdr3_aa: CASGETGGYEQYF
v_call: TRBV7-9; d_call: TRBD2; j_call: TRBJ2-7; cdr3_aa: CASSPPGLGPDEQYF
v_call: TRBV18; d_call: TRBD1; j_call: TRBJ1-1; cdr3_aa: CASALTRDRGNTEAFF
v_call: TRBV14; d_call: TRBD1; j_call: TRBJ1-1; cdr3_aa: CASSQARQGGAFF
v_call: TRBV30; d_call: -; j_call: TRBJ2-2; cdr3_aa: CAWSVHGGTGELFF